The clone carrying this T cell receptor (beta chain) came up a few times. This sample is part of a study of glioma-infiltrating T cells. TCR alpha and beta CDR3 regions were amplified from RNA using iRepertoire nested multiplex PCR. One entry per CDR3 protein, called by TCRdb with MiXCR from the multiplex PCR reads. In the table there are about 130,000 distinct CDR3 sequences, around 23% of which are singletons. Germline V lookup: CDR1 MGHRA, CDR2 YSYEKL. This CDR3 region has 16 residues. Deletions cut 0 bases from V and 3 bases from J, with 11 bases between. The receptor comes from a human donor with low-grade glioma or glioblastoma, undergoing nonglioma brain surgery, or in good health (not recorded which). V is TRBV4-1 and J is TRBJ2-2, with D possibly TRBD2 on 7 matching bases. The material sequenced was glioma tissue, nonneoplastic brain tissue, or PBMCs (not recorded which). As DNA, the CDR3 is TGCGCCAGCAGCCAAGAAGGGAGGGGGGACACCGGGGAGCTGTTTTTT. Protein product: CASSQEGRGDTGELFF.